The present T cell receptor (beta chain) was sequenced within a study of T cell changes during pregnancy in multiple sclerosis (dated by TCRdb to between 2018 and 2021). Regarding the research as a whole: In women with multiple sclerosis, the researchers looked at how the T cell repertoire shifted as pregnancy progressed.

The receptor library was made with the immunoSEQ multiplex PCR assay. What TCRdb holds here is the immuneACCESS table cut down to in-frame rearrangements. Part of the clones is not present; checked against another copy, under half of the missing clones reflect an unresolved V gene, and the others are unexplained. The sample profile shows tens of thousands of clones; over 80% of them were found once. 0.45% to 0.65% of the sample is taken by the ten largest. V drops 1 base and J drops 5 bases, leaving 11 bases in between. Its CDR3 holds 14 amino acids, cysteine through phenylalanine. The read is trimmed to its CDR3 DNA, 42 bases read in frame from base 1. As encoded in the germline V gene, CDR1 is SGHTA while CDR2 is FQGNSA. This clone has just a few counts. The target of this receptor is not known. One base away there is no much larger clone; base qualities are not given.

The sequence derives from a female donor with multiple sclerosis, enrolled in a pregnancy study. The receptor chain draws on TRBV7-2 and TRBJ2-5; D gene: possibly TRBD2, on 6 matching bases. Sequencing was performed on CD4+ T cells from peripheral blood mononuclear cells, taken after pregnancy. The sequenced DNA: TGTGCCAGCAGCTTAGGGGGCGCGGGGGAGACCCAGTACTTC. Its translation reads: CASSLGGAGETQYF. The entire variable domain, with the stretches around the CDR3 drawn from the reference TRBV7-2 and TRBJ2-5 proteins, is GAGVSQSPSNKVTEKGKDVELRCDPISGHTALYWYRQSLGQGLEFLIYFQGNSAPDKSGLPSDRFSAERTGGSVSTLTIQRTQQEDSAVYLCASSLGGAGETQYFGPGTRLLVL.